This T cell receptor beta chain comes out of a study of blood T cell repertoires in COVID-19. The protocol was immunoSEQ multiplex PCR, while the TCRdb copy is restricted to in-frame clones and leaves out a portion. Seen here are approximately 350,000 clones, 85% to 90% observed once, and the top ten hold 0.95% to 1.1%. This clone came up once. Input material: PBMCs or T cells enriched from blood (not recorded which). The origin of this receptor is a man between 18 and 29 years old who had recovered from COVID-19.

The CDR3 coding sequence is TGTGCCAGCACCTTTATCCAGGGGTATTATGGCTACACCTTC. Translated: CASTFIQGYYGYTF. The chain uses TRBV7-2 and TRBJ1-2, with D possibly being TRBD1 (6 bases). Germline values: CDR1 SGHTA, CDR2 FQGNSA. Between the trimmed V and J ends, which lost 7 bases and 5 bases, there was a span of 17 bases. The CDR3 is made up of 14 amino acids.